These 5 T cell receptor beta chains originate from one sample sequenced in a study of cytomegalovirus exposure and HLA in healthy donors. Use of 60 Vbeta and 13 Jbeta primers characterized the PCR. The table came from immunoSEQ multiplex PCR; TCRdb's copy has only in-frame clones and leaves some out. The profile shows nearly 300,000 clones, more than 80% of them singletons. The source material was PBMCs. The receptors originated from a middle-aged man in good health and CMV-seropositive.

V and J are TRBV19 and TRBJ1-3; a weak D match, TRBD1 (6 bases). The V gene's germline CDR1 is LNHDA and CDR2 SQIVND (reference sequence). The CDR3 contains 16 residues. Trimming left V 5 bases short and J 4 bases short, with 18 bases between. The CDR3 loop is CASSPEGQRIGNTIYF. For the CDR3, the DNA is TGTGCCAGTAGTCCCGAGGGACAACGCATAGGAAACACCATATATTTT.

The rearrangement links TRBV7-9 to TRBJ2-1, with a possible D match to TRBD2 (6 bases). The germline CDR1 and CDR2 sequences are SEHNR and FQNEAQ (reference sequence). V was cut by 5 bases and J by 4 bases, with 18 bases left in between. CDR3 length equals 16 residues. DNA for the CDR3: TGTGCCAGCAGCCCCTTGGGGGGACCCTCGTACAATGAGCAGTTCTTC. The encoded protein is CASSPLGGPSYNEQFF.

The chain carries TRBV7-9 and TRBJ2-7, with 7 nucleotides matching TRBD1. Germline values: CDR1 SEHNR, CDR2 FQNEAQ (reference sequence). The CDR3 runs to 16 residues. The junction had 8 bases not matched to a gene; V was cut back by 2 bases and J by 1 base. CDR3 protein: CASSLPVARGSYEQYF. The CDR3 DNA reads as TGTGCCAGCAGCTTACCCGTGGCCAGGGGGTCCTACGAGCAGTACTTC.

The chain uses TRBV19 and TRBJ1-2; TRBD1 aligns across 7 bases. The CDR3 totals 15 residues. The germline gives CDR1 LNHDA, CDR2 SQIVND (reference sequence). The V segment lost 4 bases and the J segment 7 bases; nucleotides outside the gene matches: 12. CDR3 sequence reads: CASSTGDRRLIGYTF. As DNA, the CDR3 is TGTGCCAGTAGTACAGGGGACAGACGACTTATTGGCTACACCTTC.

This clone was seen once. The chain couples TRBV4-2 to TRBJ2-2; no definite D call. CDR1 and CDR2 (germline): LGHNA, YNFKEQ. The CDR3 has 14 residues. V was cut by 1 base and J by 5 bases, with 8 bases left in between. The CDR3, as DNA: TGTGCCAGCAGCCAAGGCCCTACTACCGGGGAGCTGTTTTTT. Translating gives CASSQGPTTGELFF.